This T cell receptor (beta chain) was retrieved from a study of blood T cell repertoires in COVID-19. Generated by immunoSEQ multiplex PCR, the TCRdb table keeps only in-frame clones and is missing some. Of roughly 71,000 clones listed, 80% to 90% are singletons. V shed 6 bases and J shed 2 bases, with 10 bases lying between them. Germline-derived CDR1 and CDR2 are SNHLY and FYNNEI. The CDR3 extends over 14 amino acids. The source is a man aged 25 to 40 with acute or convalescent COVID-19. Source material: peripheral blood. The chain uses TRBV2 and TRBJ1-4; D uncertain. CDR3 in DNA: TGTGCCAGCAGGGTGACTGAGACTAATGAAAAACTGTTTTTT. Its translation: CASRVTETNEKLFF.